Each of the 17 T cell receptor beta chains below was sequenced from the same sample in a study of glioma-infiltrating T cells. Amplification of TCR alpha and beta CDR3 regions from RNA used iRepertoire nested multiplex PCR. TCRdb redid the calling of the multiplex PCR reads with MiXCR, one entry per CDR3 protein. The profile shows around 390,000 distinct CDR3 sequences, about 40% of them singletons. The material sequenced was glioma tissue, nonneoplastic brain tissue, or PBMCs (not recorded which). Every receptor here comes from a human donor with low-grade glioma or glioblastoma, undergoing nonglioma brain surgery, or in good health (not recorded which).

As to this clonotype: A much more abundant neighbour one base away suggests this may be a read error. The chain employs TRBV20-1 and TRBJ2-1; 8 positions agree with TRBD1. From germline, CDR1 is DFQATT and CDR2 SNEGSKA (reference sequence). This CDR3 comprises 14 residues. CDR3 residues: CSAWDRSSYNKQFF. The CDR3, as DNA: TGCAGTGCTTGGGACAGGTCCTCCTACAATAAGCAGTTCTTC.

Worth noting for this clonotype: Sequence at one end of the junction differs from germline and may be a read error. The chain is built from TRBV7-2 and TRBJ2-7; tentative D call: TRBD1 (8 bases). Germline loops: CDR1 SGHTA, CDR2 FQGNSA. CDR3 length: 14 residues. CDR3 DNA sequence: TGTGCCAACAGCCCACAGGGGGGGTTCTACGAGCAGTACTTC. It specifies CANSPQGGFYEQYF.

CDR3 DNA sequence: TGTGCCAGCAGCCAAGATCCCGGGACAGGGTTTGGTAACACTGAAGCTTTCTTT. The encoded protein is CASSQDPGTGFGNTEAFF. V usage is TRBV4-2 and J usage is TRBJ1-1; 9 bases line up with TRBD1. V was clipped by 0 bases and J by 2 bases; unmatched bases: 10. The CDR3 sequence is 18 residues long. Germline loops: CDR1 LGHNA, CDR2 YNFKEQ.

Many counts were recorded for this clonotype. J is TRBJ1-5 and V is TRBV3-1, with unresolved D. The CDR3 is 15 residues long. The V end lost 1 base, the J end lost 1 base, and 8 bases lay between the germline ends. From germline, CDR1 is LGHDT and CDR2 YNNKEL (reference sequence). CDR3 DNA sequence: TGTGCCAGCAGCCAAGCGTACGGGAGCAATCAGCCCCAGCATTTT. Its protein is CASSQAYGSNQPQHF.

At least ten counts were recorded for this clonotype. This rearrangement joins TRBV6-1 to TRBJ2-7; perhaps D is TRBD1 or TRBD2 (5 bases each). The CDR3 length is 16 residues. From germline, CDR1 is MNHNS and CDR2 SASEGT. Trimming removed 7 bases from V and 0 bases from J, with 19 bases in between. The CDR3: CASTPSGQASSYEQYF. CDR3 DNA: TGTGCCAGCACCCCCTCGGGGCAGGCAAGCTCCTACGAGCAGTACTTC.

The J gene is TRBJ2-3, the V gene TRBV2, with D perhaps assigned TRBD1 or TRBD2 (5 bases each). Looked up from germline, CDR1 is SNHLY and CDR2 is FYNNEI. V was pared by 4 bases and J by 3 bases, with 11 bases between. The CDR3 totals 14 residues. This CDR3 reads CASSGGDETDTQYF. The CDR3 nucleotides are TGTGCCAGCAGTGGAGGGGACGAGACAGATACGCAGTATTTT.

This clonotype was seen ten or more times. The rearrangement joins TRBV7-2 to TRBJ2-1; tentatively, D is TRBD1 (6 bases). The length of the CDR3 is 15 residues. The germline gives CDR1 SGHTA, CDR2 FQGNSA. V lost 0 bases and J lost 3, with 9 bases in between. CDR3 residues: CASSLAAGVYNEQFF. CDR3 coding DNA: TGTGCCAGCAGCTTAGCGGCAGGGGTCTACAATGAGCAGTTCTTC.

The chain's CDR3 is CSGTGGLARNEQFF. CDR3 nucleotide sequence: TGCAGTGGCACGGGCGGACTAGCGCGAAATGAGCAGTTCTTC. The J gene is TRBJ2-1, the V gene TRBV20-1, with 9 bases aligning to TRBD2. This CDR3 has 14 amino acids. The trim removed 7 bases at V and 7 bases at J, leaving 11 bases unmatched. Germline CDR1 is DFQATT and CDR2 is SNEGSKA (reference sequence).

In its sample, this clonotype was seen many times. CDR3 nucleotides: TGCAGTGCTCATAGGGGAGTAGAAGGCTACACCTTC. It translates to CSAHRGVEGYTF. The V and J genes are TRBV20-1 and TRBJ1-2, with D perhaps TRBD1 (5 bases). V was clipped by 5 bases and J by 8 bases, with 15 bases between them. CDR1 and CDR2 (germline): DFQATT, SNEGSKA (reference sequence). CDR3 size: 12 residues.

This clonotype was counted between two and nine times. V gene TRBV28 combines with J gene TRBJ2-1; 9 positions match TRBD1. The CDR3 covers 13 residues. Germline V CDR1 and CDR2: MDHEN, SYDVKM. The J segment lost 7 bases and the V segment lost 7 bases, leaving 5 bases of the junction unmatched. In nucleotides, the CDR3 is TGTGCCAGCATCGGACAGGGGACGAATGAGCAGTTCTTC. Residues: CASIGQGTNEQFF.

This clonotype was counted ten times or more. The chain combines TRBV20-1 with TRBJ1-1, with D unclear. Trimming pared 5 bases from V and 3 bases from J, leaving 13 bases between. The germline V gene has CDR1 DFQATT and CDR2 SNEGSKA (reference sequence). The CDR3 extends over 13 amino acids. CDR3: CSALRRVDTEAFF. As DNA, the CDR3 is TGCAGTGCTCTCCGTAGGGTGGACACTGAAGCTTTCTTT.

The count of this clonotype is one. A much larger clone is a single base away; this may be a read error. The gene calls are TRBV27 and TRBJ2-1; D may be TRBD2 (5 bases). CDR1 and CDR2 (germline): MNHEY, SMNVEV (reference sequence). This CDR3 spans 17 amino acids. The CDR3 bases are TGTGCCAGCAGCCTACTCTGGGTAGCGCACTCCTACAATGGGCAGTTCTTC. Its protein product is CASSLLWVAHSYNGQFF.

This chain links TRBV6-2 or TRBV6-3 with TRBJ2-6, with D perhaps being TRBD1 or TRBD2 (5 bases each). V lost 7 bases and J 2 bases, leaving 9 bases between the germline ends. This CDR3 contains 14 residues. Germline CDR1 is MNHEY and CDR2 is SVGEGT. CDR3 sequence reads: CASTRGAGANVLTF. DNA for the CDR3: TGTGCCAGCACCCGAGGGGCTGGGGCCAACGTCCTGACTTTC.

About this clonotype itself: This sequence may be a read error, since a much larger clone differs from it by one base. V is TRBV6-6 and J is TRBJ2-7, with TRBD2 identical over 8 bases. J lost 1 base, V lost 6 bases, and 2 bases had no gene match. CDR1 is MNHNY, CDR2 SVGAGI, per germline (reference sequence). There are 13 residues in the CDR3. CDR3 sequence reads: CASRLAESYEQYF. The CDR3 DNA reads TGTGCCAGCAGACTAGCGGAATCCTACGAGCAGTACTTC.

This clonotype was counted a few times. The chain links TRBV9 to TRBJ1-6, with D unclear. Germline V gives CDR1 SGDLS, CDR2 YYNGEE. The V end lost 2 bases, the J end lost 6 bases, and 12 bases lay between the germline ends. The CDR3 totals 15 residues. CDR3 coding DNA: TGTGCCAGCAGCGTCGATCACCCGAGTAATTCACCCCTCCACTTT. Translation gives CASSVDHPSNSPLHF. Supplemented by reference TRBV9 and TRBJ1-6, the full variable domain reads DSGVTQTPKHLITATGQRVTLRCSPRSGDLSVYWYQQSLDQGLQFLIQYYNGEERAKGNILERFSAQQFPDLHSELNLSSLELGDSALYFCASSVDHPSNSPLHFGNGTRLTVT.

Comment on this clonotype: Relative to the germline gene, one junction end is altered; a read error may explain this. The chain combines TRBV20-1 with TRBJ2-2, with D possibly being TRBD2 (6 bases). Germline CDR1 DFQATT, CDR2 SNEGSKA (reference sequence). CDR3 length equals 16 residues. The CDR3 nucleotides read TGCAGTACTAGTTCGACTCTCATGGGAGGCACCGGGGAGCTGTTTTTT. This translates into CSTSSTLMGGTGELFF.

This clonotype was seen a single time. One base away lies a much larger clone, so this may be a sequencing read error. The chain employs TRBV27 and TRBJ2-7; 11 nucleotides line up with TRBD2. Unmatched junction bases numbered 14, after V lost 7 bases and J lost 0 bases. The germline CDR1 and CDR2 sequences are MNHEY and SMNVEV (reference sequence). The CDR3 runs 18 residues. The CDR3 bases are TGTGCCAGCACCCTACCCGGGACTAGCGGCCTAAGCTCCTACGAGCAGTACTTC. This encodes CASTLPGTSGLSSYEQYF.